Detailed here is one T cell receptor (beta chain). The data were obtained in a study of blood T cell repertoires in COVID-19. Study-level information: Samples representing acute and convalescent COVID-19 were sourced from the United States, Italy and Spain. Sources were T cells, B-cell-depleted T cells, or PBMCs; the material itself was cDNA or gDNA.

TCRdb's copy holds only in-frame clones and misses some; the assay was immunoSEQ multiplex PCR. The data hold 120,000 or so clones, with around 70% observed a single time. Germline trimming cut 0 bases from V and 2 bases from J; bases unmatched to any gene: 3. Looked up from germline, CDR1 is SGHRS and CDR2 is YFSETQ. The CDR3 covers 15 residues. The sequence came from a man aged 55 to 70 with acute or convalescent COVID-19. Sequenced sample: peripheral blood. This chain joins TRBV5-1 and TRBJ2-5; 8 bases are shared with TRBD2. Here the CDR3 reads CASSLDGTRQETQYF. The CDR3 DNA is TGCGCCAGCAGCTTGGACGGGACTAGGCAAGAGACCCAGTACTTC.